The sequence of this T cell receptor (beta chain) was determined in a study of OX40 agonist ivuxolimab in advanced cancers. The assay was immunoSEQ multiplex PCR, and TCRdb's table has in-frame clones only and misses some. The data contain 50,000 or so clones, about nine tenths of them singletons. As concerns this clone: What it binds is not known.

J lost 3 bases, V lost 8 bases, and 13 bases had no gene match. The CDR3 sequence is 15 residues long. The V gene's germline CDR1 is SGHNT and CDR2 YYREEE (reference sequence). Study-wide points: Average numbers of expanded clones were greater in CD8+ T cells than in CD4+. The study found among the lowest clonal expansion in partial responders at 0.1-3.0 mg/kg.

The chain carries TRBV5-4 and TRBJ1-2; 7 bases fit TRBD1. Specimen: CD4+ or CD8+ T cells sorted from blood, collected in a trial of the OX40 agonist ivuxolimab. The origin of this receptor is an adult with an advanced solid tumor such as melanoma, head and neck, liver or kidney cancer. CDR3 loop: CARSPSRQGYYGYTF. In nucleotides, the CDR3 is TGTGCCAGAAGCCCTTCGAGACAGGGTTACTATGGCTACACCTTC.